These T cell receptor beta chains were read from a single sample in a study of technical replicates of blood from a few donors. The table came from immunoSEQ multiplex PCR; TCRdb's copy has only in-frame clones and leaves some out. The sample contains approximately 81,000 clones, roughly four fifths of which appear only once. Sample: PBMCs. These receptors all come from a human donor in good health. Some clones in this sample may be carry-over from other donors' samples. Each CDR3 is given with its conserved first and last residue. The D gene is left open where the match is weak. Rows may omit the clone size; those that give it use once, few, many or a size class.

cdr3_aa: CASSPSGGTNEKLFF; cdr3_nt: TGTGCCAGCAGCCCCTCAGGAGGGACTAATGAAAAACTGTTTTTT; v_call: TRBV9; j_call: TRBJ1-4; clone_size: NA; d_call: NA
cdr3_aa: CASSSLAGGNEQFF; cdr3_nt: TGTGCCAGCAGCTCGCTAGCGGGAGGAAATGAGCAGTTCTTC; v_call: TRBV7-7; j_call: TRBJ2-1; clone_size: few; d_call: TRBD2
cdr3_aa: CASSQSQGSMFF; cdr3_nt: TGTGCCAGCAGTCAATCACAGGGCTCCATGTTTTTT; v_call: TRBV27; j_call: TRBJ1-4; clone_size: NA; d_call: NA
cdr3_aa: CASSHGLAGGFEQYF; cdr3_nt: TGTGCCAGCAGTCACGGACTAGCGGGGGGTTTTGAGCAGTACTTC; v_call: TRBV27; j_call: TRBJ2-7; clone_size: NA; d_call: TRBD2
cdr3_aa: CASSQEERQPQHF; cdr3_nt: TGCGCCAGCAGCCAAGAGGAGCGACAGCCCCAGCATTTT; v_call: TRBV4-3; j_call: TRBJ1-5; clone_size: once; d_call: NA
cdr3_aa: CAAAGVHSGANVLTF; cdr3_nt: TGTGCCGCGGCAGGGGTCCACTCTGGGGCCAACGTCCTGACTTTC; v_call: TRBV6-1; j_call: TRBJ2-6; clone_size: NA; d_call: NA
cdr3_aa: CASSEGASTDTQYF; cdr3_nt: TGCGCCAGCAGCGAGGGGGCTAGCACAGATACGCAGTATTTT; v_call: TRBV5-1; j_call: TRBJ2-3; clone_size: few; d_call: TRBD1
cdr3_aa: CASSLFLAGGNQPQHF; cdr3_nt: TGTGCCAGCAGCTTGTTCCTTGCCGGGGGCAATCAGCCCCAGCATTTT; v_call: TRBV5-6; j_call: TRBJ1-5; clone_size: NA; d_call: NA
cdr3_aa: CASSLVWPSGRAWGDTQYF; cdr3_nt: TGTGCCAGCAGCTTGGTTTGGCCTAGCGGGAGGGCCTGGGGGGATACGCAGTATTTT; v_call: TRBV5-7; j_call: TRBJ2-3; clone_size: NA; d_call: TRBD2
cdr3_aa: CSAGSDGTGELFF; cdr3_nt: TGCAGCGCCGGGTCCGACGGCACCGGGGAGCTGTTTTTT; v_call: TRBV29-1; j_call: TRBJ2-2; clone_size: NA; d_call: NA
cdr3_aa: CASSFGTRVGYEQYF; cdr3_nt: TGTGCCAGCAGTTTCGGGACTCGGGTCGGCTACGAGCAGTACTTC; v_call: TRBV6-6; j_call: TRBJ2-7; clone_size: NA; d_call: NA
cdr3_aa: CASSPNSNLGAGEQYF; cdr3_nt: TGTGCCAGCAGCCCCAACTCTAATCTTGGAGCGGGAGAGCAGTACTTC; v_call: TRBV11-2; j_call: TRBJ2-7; clone_size: NA; d_call: TRBD2
cdr3_aa: CASRRQETYEQYF; cdr3_nt: TGTGCCAGCAGGAGACAGGAGACCTACGAGCAGTACTTC; v_call: TRBV6-1; j_call: TRBJ2-7; clone_size: NA; d_call: NA
cdr3_aa: CASSQGTGGTNEKLFF; cdr3_nt: TGCGCCAGCAGCCAGGGGACAGGGGGAACTAATGAAAAACTGTTTTTT; v_call: TRBV4-1; j_call: TRBJ1-4; clone_size: NA; d_call: TRBD1
cdr3_aa: CASSVTPPYEQYF; cdr3_nt: TGCGCCAGCAGCGTGACACCTCCCTACGAGCAGTACTTC; v_call: TRBV5-1; j_call: TRBJ2-7; clone_size: NA; d_call: NA
cdr3_aa: CASSELAGGRTEAFF; cdr3_nt: TGTGCCAGCAGTGAATTAGCAGGGGGTAGGACTGAAGCTTTCTTT; v_call: TRBV25-1; j_call: TRBJ1-1; clone_size: once; d_call: TRBD1
cdr3_aa: CAIRSGTREDEQFF; cdr3_nt: TGTGCCATCAGATCCGGGACTAGAGAGGATGAGCAGTTCTTC; v_call: TRBV10-3; j_call: TRBJ2-1; clone_size: once; d_call: TRBD2
cdr3_aa: CASSALAGGPDTQYF; cdr3_nt: TGTGCCAGCAGTGCTCTAGCGGGGGGCCCAGATACGCAGTATTTT; v_call: TRBV25-1; j_call: TRBJ2-3; clone_size: NA; d_call: TRBD2
cdr3_aa: CASSLDGRTYEQYF; cdr3_nt: TGTGCCAGCAGTTTAGATGGGAGGACCTACGAGCAGTACTTC; v_call: TRBV27; j_call: TRBJ2-7; clone_size: once; d_call: NA
cdr3_aa: CASSQVQGLDNEQFF; cdr3_nt: TGCGCCAGCAGCCAAGTACAGGGCCTCGACAATGAGCAGTTCTTC; v_call: TRBV4-1; j_call: TRBJ2-1; clone_size: NA; d_call: NA